This T cell receptor beta chain originates from a study of T-cell memory formation after mild COVID-19 (dated by TCRdb to about 2021). For the study in its entirety: TCR sequence clusters from the two donors were largely donor specific. The cohort was made up of two young adult volunteers, one female and one male, who were previously healthy. T-cell clones expanding and contracting after mild COVID-19 in two donors were tracked by longitudinal TCRalpha and TCRbeta repertoire sequencing. The paper as a whole reports these results and caveats: Some responding clones were found in pre-infection memory, which suggests that pre-existing cross-reactive memory T cells took part in the SARS-CoV-2 response. Balanced CD4/CD8 phenotypes were observed for clones contracting from day 15 to 85, whereas a bias towards CD4+ was observed for a second wave of clones expanding from day 15 to 37. Contracting CD4+ clones were found mainly in CM and EM memory subsets, while CD8+ clones were enriched in EMRA. SARS-CoV-2 specificity of the second-wave clones peaking on day 37 was not confirmed. The study covered only two mild cases, and larger cohorts including severe cases with pre-infection samples were considered necessary.

A few counts support this clonotype. The specificity of this receptor is unknown. Qualities for individual bases were not recorded, and no much larger clone is one base off. Ficoll-Paque density gradient centrifugation was the method used to isolate PBMCs. Sequencing was carried out with an Illumina NovaSeq 6000. Using 5'RACE with constant-segment primers, TCRalpha and TCRbeta cDNA libraries were constructed, with sample barcodes and unique molecular identifiers added in the process. RNA was extracted from every sample with Trizol reagent. The libraries were amplified in two PCR steps, and the second step added a second sample barcode and Illumina TruSeq adapters. Sequencing of libraries was performed on an Illumina NovaSeq with 2 x 150 bp paired-end reads. Per the authors' processing: With migec v1.2.7, reads were demultiplexed and then collapsed into UMI-guided consensus sequences. Using mixcr v2.1.11, UMI consensuses were aligned to TRA and TRB V and J templates and then assembled into clonotypes. Clonotypes were classified as expanded or contracted when called significant by both edgeR and NoisET, with noise models trained on biological replicates. For edgeR calls, the thresholds were a false discovery rate-adjusted p below 0.01 and a log2 fold-change of 1. As an exploratory analysis of dynamics, max-normalized trajectories of the 1000 most abundant clonotypes were examined with PCA combined with hierarchical clustering. Separately sequenced CD4+ and CD8+ repertoires were used to assign a CD4 or CD8 phenotype to each responding clone. TCRdb reprocessed the public reads (quality trimming at Q25 with fastp, clone calling with MiXCR) and kept in-frame beta chains. Entries that share a CDR3 protein sequence are merged under the most common genes and DNA. TCRdb assigned the V and J calls; the authors' analysis was not used. The sample has roughly 200,000 distinct CDR3 sequences on record, around 9.5% of them singletons. The top ten clonotypes cover roughly 4% of the sample.

V is clipped by 0 bases and J by 2 bases, and the sequence between their germline boundaries is 14 bases long. The germline V gene provides CDR1 SGHRS and CDR2 YFSETQ. Its CDR3 holds 16 amino acids, cysteine through phenylalanine. Just CDR3 DNA is preserved here, 48 bases in frame from base 1. The receptor's source is a man between 18 and 29 years old who had mild COVID-19 (a few samples of this study predate the infection). The sample titles of this study are shuffled in the database, so cell type and time point are left out; the donor was told from shared clones. Sequencing was carried out using PBMCs or a T cell subset sorted from them (not recorded which). Here the chain combines TRBV5-1 and TRBJ2-5; the D gene could be either TRBD1 or TRBD2, each agreeing at 5 bases. The sequenced DNA is TGCGCCAGCAGCTTGGGAGGGGTGTCTGGGCAAGAGACCCAGTACTTC. The encoded protein is CASSLGGVSGQETQYF.